This T cell receptor (beta chain) derives from a study of T cell repertoires in cytomegalovirus infection. Study-wide background: HLA-C-restricted CMV epitopes, recently identified, and well-studied HLA-B-restricted ones were used by the study. A matching HLA type, together with CMV infection, was signaled by public TCR beta signatures.

The ends were cut back, 1 base at V and 0 bases at J, with 10 bases in the middle. This CDR3 region has 17 residues. Points from the study as a whole: Dominating the ex vivo response were TCR beta clonotypes that were CMV-specific and HLA-C-restricted. Cumulative frequency of public TCR beta families picked out carriers of CMV plus the relevant HLA.

From the reads, TCRdb called clonotypes with MiXCR, one entry per CDR3 protein. The table lists around 99,000 distinct CDR3 sequences, around 30% of them singletons. Regarding this clonotype: The antigen remains undetermined.

The source was CD8+ T cells from cultured PBMCs, collected from culture after CMV antigen stimulation. The chain uses TRBV12-3 or TRBV12-4 and TRBJ1-6; D call uncertain. The clonotype was recovered from a human donor in good health (CMV status not recorded). Some clones in this sample may be carry-over from other donors' samples. The CDR3 is CASSLEARSSYNSPLHF. CDR3 coding DNA: TGTGCCAGCAGTTTAGAAGCGAGGAGCTCCTATAATTCACCCCTCCACTTT.